These T cell receptor beta chains were read from a single sample in a study of blood T cell repertoires in COVID-19. TCRdb's copy holds only in-frame clones and misses some; the assay was immunoSEQ multiplex PCR. The table includes roughly 60,000 clones, around 84% detected once. The sample taken for sequencing was peripheral blood. These receptors all stem from a woman aged 55-69 years with acute or convalescent COVID-19. The CDR3 runs from the conserved cysteine through the conserved F or W. The D gene is left open where the match is weak. Only some rows state a clone size, as once, few, many or a class for expanded clones.

J,D,size,V,DNA,CDR3
TRBJ1-1,.,few,TRBV5-1,TGCGCCAGCAGCGAATCAGGAAGCATGAACACTGAAGCTTTCTTT,CASSESGSMNTEAFF
TRBJ1-1,.,.,TRBV5-6,TGTGCCAGCAGCTTTCTCATCAGGGACACTGAAGCTTTCTTT,CASSFLIRDTEAFF
TRBJ2-1,.,.,TRBV3-1/TRBV3-2,TGTGCCAGCAGCCTAGAGAGAACAGGGAACAATGAGCAGTTCTTC,CASSLERTGNNEQFF
TRBJ2-1,.,.,TRBV7-3,TGTGCCAGCAGCCCCGCGGGGGCCGGTGAGCAGTTCTTC,CASSPAGAGEQFF
TRBJ1-1,TRBD1,.,TRBV18,TGTGCCAGCTCACTAGCCCAGGGGGCCAACACTGAAGCTTTCTTT,CASSLAQGANTEAFF
TRBJ1-1,.,.,TRBV29-1,TGCAGCGTTGAACAGGGACAGAACACTGAAGCTTTCTTT,CSVEQGQNTEAFF
TRBJ2-1,TRBD2,.,TRBV7-8,TGTGCCAGCAGTCTACGGACTAGCGGGGGGGCAATTATCAATGAGCAGTTCTTC,CASSLRTSGGAIINEQFF
TRBJ1-2,.,.,TRBV29-1,TGCAGCGTATCGACAGGCCCCATCTATGGCTACACCTTC,CSVSTGPIYGYTF
TRBJ2-1,TRBD2,.,TRBV3-1/TRBV3-2,TGTGCCAGCAGCCCCCCTAGCGGGGGGACCTACAATGAGCAGTTCTTC,CASSPPSGGTYNEQFF
TRBJ2-4,.,.,TRBV30,TGTGCCTGGACGTCGGGGGTTGGAAACATTCAGTACTTC,CAWTSGVGNIQYF
TRBJ2-3,TRBD2,.,TRBV24-1,TGTGCCACCAGTGATGAAGCTAGCGGGGGGTATACGCAGTATTTT,CATSDEASGGYTQYF
TRBJ1-3,.,.,TRBV4-2,TGTGCCAGCAGCCAAGATCTGGGGGGGGGAAACACCATATATTTT,CASSQDLGGGNTIYF
TRBJ1-4,.,.,TRBV2,TGTGCCAGCAGTGCTCCGGGGGGTGAAAAACTGTTTTTT,CASSAPGGEKLFF
TRBJ1-2,.,.,TRBV5-3,TGTGCCAGAAGCCACTCAACTAACTATGGCTACACCTTC,CARSHSTNYGYTF
TRBJ2-5,.,few,TRBV25-1,TGTGCCAGCAGTGAGTCTAGGGGGGAGACCCAGTACTTC,CASSESRGETQYF
TRBJ2-7,TRBD1,few,TRBV4-2,TGTGCCAGCAGCCTTGCAGGGGGTTCGGACGAGCAGTACTTC,CASSLAGGSDEQYF
TRBJ2-1,TRBD2,.,TRBV24-1,TGTGCCACCAGTGCCGGGGGTAGCGGGCGTTACAATGAGCAGTTCTTC,CATSAGGSGRYNEQFF
TRBJ1-1,.,few,TRBV12-3/TRBV12-4,TGTGCCAGCAGTTTACATATGGGGCAGGCTTTCTTT,CASSLHMGQAFF
TRBJ1-2,.,.,TRBV21-1,TGTGCCAGCAGCAAAGATACGGGGAAACGTGGCTACACCTTC,CASSKDTGKRGYTF
TRBJ1-4,.,.,TRBV4-2,TGTGCCAGCAGCCAGGGGGAAGGGGGAGAAGGTGAAAAACTGTTTTTT,CASSQGEGGEGEKLFF
TRBJ1-1,.,.,TRBV29-1,TGCAGCGTTAAAAGGGAGGCCACTGAAGCTTTCTTT,CSVKREATEAFF
TRBJ1-3,TRBD1,.,TRBV7-9,TGTGCCAGCAGCTTAGCGCGGACAGGGGTTCACTCTGGAAACACCATATATTTT,CASSLARTGVHSGNTIYF
TRBJ1-3,.,.,TRBV11-2,TGTGCCAGCCAGCCGGGATCCTCTGGAAACACCATATATTTT,CASQPGSSGNTIYF
TRBJ1-3,.,few,TRBV3-1/TRBV3-2,TGTGCCAGCAGCCAAGGTCGGGGGTCTGGAAACACCATATATTTT,CASSQGRGSGNTIYF
TRBJ1-1,TRBD1,.,TRBV6-5,TGTGCCAGCAGTTGGACAGGTCGACCTTTCTTT,CASSWTGRPFF
TRBJ2-7,.,few,TRBV7-9,TGTGCCAGCAGCTTCGGGGGGCCTCCCTACGAGCAGTACTTC,CASSFGGPPYEQYF
TRBJ1-2,TRBD1,few,TRBV27,TGTGCCAGCAGTTACGGACAGGGTGCCGGCTACACCTTC,CASSYGQGAGYTF
TRBJ2-7,.,.,TRBV12-3/TRBV12-4,TGTGCCAGCAGTTTATCGGGTTCCTACGAGCAGTACTTC,CASSLSGSYEQYF
TRBJ1-1,TRBD1,.,TRBV12-3/TRBV12-4,TGTGCCAGCAGCCGGGGACAGGGGACTGAAGCTTTCTTT,CASSRGQGTEAFF
TRBJ1-1,TRBD1,.,TRBV19,TGTGCAACTTCCAACAGGGGTGGGGAGACTGAAGCTTTCTTT,CATSNRGGETEAFF
TRBJ2-1,TRBD2,.,TRBV7-4,TGTGCCAGCAGCCCTCGGACTAGCGGGGGGGTATGTAATGAGCAGTTCTTC,CASSPRTSGGVCNEQFF
TRBJ1-4,TRBD1,.,TRBV18,TGTGCCAGCTCGCCCGGGACAGATGAAAAACTGTTTTTT,CASSPGTDEKLFF
TRBJ1-4,TRBD1,.,TRBV2,TGTGCCAGCAGGTCACCTCCGGGACAGGCGTTTGAAAAACTGTTTTTT,CASRSPPGQAFEKLFF
TRBJ1-3,.,.,TRBV6-5,TGTGCCAGCCAAACAAACTCTGGAAACACCATATATTTT,CASQTNSGNTIYF
TRBJ1-5,.,.,TRBV2,TGTGCCAGCAGTCTCCCCGGAGAGCGACAGCCCCAGCATTTT,CASSLPGERQPQHF
TRBJ1-1,.,once,TRBV5-1,TGCGCCAGCAGCTCGTCAGGGCGGACTGAAGCTTTCTTT,CASSSSGRTEAFF
TRBJ2-3,TRBD2,.,TRBV2,TGTGCCAGCAGCAGGGAGGGTGATACGCAGTATTTT,CASSREGDTQYF
TRBJ1-2,TRBD1,.,TRBV3-1/TRBV3-2,TGTGCCAGCAGCCAAGAGGGGACAGGAGCCACCACCTTC,CASSQEGTGATTF
TRBJ1-1,.,.,TRBV14,TGTGCCAGCAGTCAGAACACTGAAGCTTTCTTT,CASSQNTEAFF
TRBJ1-3,.,.,TRBV19,TGTGCCAGTAGAATGACGGGCTCTGGAAACACCATATATTTT,CASRMTGSGNTIYF
TRBJ1-4,.,.,TRBV29-1,TGCAGCGTTGAAGGAATGGGGGGTACTAATGAAAAACTGTTTTTT,CSVEGMGGTNEKLFF
TRBJ1-1,TRBD1,.,TRBV5-1,TGCGCCAGCTATACCCCGGGACAGAAGGCTGAAGCTTTCTTT,CASYTPGQKAEAFF